The rows below give T cell receptor beta chains drawn from one sample of a study of OX40 agonist ivuxolimab in advanced cancers. Sequenced by immunoSEQ multiplex PCR; TCRdb stores in-frame clones only, minus some. Of tens of thousands of clones listed, approximately 95% were seen once; the top ten hold about a fifth. Material: CD4+ or CD8+ T cells sorted from blood, obtained in a trial of the OX40 agonist ivuxolimab. The receptors originated from an adult with an advanced solid tumor such as melanoma, head and neck, liver or kidney cancer. Both conserved end residues are part of each CDR3. D genes are given only for firm matches. Expanded clones get a size class; other rows say once, few or many, or leave the size out.

V: TRBV27; size: NA; D: NA; J: TRBJ2-2; CDR3: CASTRGGGELFF; DNA: TGTGCCAGCACCAGGGGTGGAGGGGAGCTGTTTTTT
V: TRBV7-9; size: NA; D: NA; J: TRBJ2-3; CDR3: CASSLGRDDLQYF; DNA: TGTGCCAGCAGCTTAGGCCGAGATGATCTGCAGTATTTT
V: TRBV29-1; size: once; D: NA; J: TRBJ2-7; CDR3: CSVDEGATAGENYEQYF; DNA: TGCAGCGTTGACGAGGGGGCGACGGCGGGAGAAAACTACGAGCAGTACTTC
V: TRBV7-9; size: NA; D: NA; J: TRBJ1-4; CDR3: CASSQGVTNEKLFF; DNA: TGTGCCAGCAGCCAAGGGGTAACTAATGAAAAACTGTTTTTT
V: TRBV4-3; size: NA; D: TRBD1; J: TRBJ2-7; CDR3: CASSQAWETGALYNEQYF; DNA: TGCGCCAGCAGCCAAGCTTGGGAGACAGGGGCGCTATATAACGAGCAGTACTTC
V: TRBV11-3; size: NA; D: NA; J: TRBJ2-3; CDR3: CASSLWAGADTQYF; DNA: TGTGCCAGCAGCTTATGGGCAGGGGCAGATACGCAGTATTTT
V: TRBV7-8; size: once; D: NA; J: TRBJ2-1; CDR3: CASSLGTGSGNEQFF; DNA: TGTGCCAGCAGCTTAGGGACGGGGAGCGGCAATGAGCAGTTCTTC
V: TRBV19; size: NA; D: NA; J: TRBJ2-7; CDR3: CASTGTNHEQYF; DNA: TGTGCCAGTACCGGGACAAACCACGAGCAGTACTTC
V: TRBV10-2; size: NA; D: NA; J: TRBJ1-2; CDR3: CASRTDPKTEVGYTF; DNA: TGCGCCAGCAGAACGGATCCTAAGACAGAGGTCGGCTACACCTTC
V: TRBV4-1; size: NA; D: NA; J: TRBJ1-1; CDR3: CASSQDSGVGTEAFF; DNA: TGCGCCAGCAGCCAAGATTCAGGGGTTGGCACTGAAGCTTTCTTT
V: TRBV4-1; size: NA; D: TRBD1; J: TRBJ2-7; CDR3: CASSARQGDYEQYF; DNA: TGCGCCAGCAGCGCACGACAGGGGGACTACGAGCAGTACTTC
V: TRBV7-9; size: NA; D: NA; J: TRBJ2-7; CDR3: CASSPHAGNLEQYF; DNA: TGTGCCAGCAGCCCGCACGCCGGGAACCTCGAGCAGTACTTC
V: TRBV11-2; size: NA; D: NA; J: TRBJ2-3; CDR3: CASSISFVTDTQYF; DNA: TGTGCCAGCAGTATCAGCTTTGTCACAGATACGCAGTATTTT
V: TRBV27; size: NA; D: NA; J: TRBJ1-4; CDR3: CASSLYQNEKLFF; DNA: TGTGCCAGCAGTTTATATCAGAATGAAAAACTGTTTTTT
V: TRBV19; size: NA; D: TRBD1; J: TRBJ1-2; CDR3: CASTRDRGVSLYGYTF; DNA: TGTGCCAGTACCCGGGACAGGGGCGTCTCCCTATATGGCTACACCTTC
V: TRBV27; size: once; D: NA; J: TRBJ2-7; CDR3: CASGPRDRYSYEQYF; DNA: TGTGCCAGCGGGCCCCGGGACCGGTACTCCTACGAGCAGTACTTC
V: TRBV27; size: NA; D: NA; J: TRBJ2-1; CDR3: CASSPRGRNEQFF; DNA: TGTGCCAGCAGCCCCCGAGGCCGAAATGAGCAGTTCTTC
V: TRBV11-3; size: NA; D: TRBD1; J: TRBJ2-5; CDR3: CASSSRTGGSETQYF; DNA: TGTGCCAGCAGCTCAAGGACAGGGGGCTCGGAGACCCAGTACTTC
V: TRBV9; size: NA; D: TRBD1; J: TRBJ2-7; CDR3: CASSAGTGRIPYEQYF; DNA: TGTGCCAGCAGCGCCGGGACAGGGAGGATTCCCTACGAGCAGTACTTC
V: TRBV7-6; size: once; D: NA; J: TRBJ1-1; CDR3: CASSLFEAQSTEAFF; DNA: TGTGCCAGCAGCTTATTTGAGGCGCAAAGTACTGAAGCTTTCTTT
V: TRBV2; size: NA; D: NA; J: TRBJ2-7; CDR3: CASSAGSYEQYF; DNA: TGTGCCAGCAGCGCGGGCTCCTACGAGCAGTACTTC
V: TRBV25-1; size: NA; D: TRBD1; J: TRBJ1-1; CDR3: CASSEWGQEFPEAFF; DNA: TGTGCCAGCAGTGAATGGGGACAGGAGTTTCCTGAAGCTTTCTTT
V: TRBV6-5; size: NA; D: NA; J: TRBJ2-6; CDR3: CASRPTGANVLTF; DNA: TGTGCCAGCAGACCCACTGGGGCCAACGTCCTGACTTTC
V: TRBV6-1; size: few; D: NA; J: TRBJ1-1; CDR3: CASVQNTEAFF; DNA: TGTGCCAGCGTACAGAACACTGAAGCTTTCTTT
V: TRBV5-1; size: NA; D: TRBD1; J: TRBJ2-1; CDR3: CASIGQGTYNEQFF; DNA: TGCGCCAGCATCGGACAGGGGACCTACAATGAGCAGTTCTTC
V: TRBV9; size: NA; D: TRBD1; J: TRBJ2-2; CDR3: CASSAGQTNTGELFF; DNA: TGTGCCAGCAGCGCGGGACAGACGAACACCGGGGAGCTGTTTTTT
V: TRBV4-1; size: NA; D: NA; J: TRBJ2-2; CDR3: CASSQAIPTGELFF; DNA: TGCGCCAGCAGCCAAGCTATCCCTACCGGGGAGCTGTTTTTT
V: TRBV5-1; size: NA; D: TRBD2; J: TRBJ2-1; CDR3: CASSLEAGSSYNEQFF; DNA: TGCGCCAGCAGCTTGGAAGCGGGGAGCTCCTACAATGAGCAGTTCTTC
V: TRBV5-5; size: NA; D: NA; J: TRBJ1-1; CDR3: CATLLVDTPSEAFF; DNA: TGTGCCACCCTTCTTGTAGACACTCCCAGCGAGGCTTTCTTT